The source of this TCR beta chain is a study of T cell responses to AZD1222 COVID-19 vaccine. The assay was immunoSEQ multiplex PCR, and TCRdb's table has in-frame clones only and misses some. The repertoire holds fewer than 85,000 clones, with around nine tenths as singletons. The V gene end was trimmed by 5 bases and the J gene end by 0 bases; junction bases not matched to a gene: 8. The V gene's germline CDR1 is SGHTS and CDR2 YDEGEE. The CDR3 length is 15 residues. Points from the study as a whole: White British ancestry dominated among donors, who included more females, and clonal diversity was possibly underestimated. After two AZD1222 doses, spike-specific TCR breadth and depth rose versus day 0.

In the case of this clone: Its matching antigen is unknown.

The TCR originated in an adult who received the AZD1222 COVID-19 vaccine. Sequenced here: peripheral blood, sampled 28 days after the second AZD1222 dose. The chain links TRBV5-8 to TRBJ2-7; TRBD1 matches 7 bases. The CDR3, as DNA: TGTGCCAGCAGGTTACAGGGGTTGAGCTCCTACGAGCAGTACTTC. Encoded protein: CASRLQGLSSYEQYF.